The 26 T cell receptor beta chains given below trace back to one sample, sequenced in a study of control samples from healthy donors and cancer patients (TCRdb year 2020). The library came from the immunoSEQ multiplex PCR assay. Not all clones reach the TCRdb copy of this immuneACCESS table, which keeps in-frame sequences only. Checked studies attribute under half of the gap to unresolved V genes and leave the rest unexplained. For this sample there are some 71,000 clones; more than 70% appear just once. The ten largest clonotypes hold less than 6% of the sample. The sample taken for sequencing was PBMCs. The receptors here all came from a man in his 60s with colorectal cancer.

For the CDR3, the DNA is TGTGCCAGCAGTTTTCCCGGGAAAGATGGCTACACCTTC. Amino acid sequence: CASSFPGKDGYTF. The chain couples TRBV28 to TRBJ1-2; the D is unclear. Looked up from germline, CDR1 is MDHEN and CDR2 is SYDVKM. Trimming cost V 3 bases and J 6 bases, with 11 bases left between them. The CDR3 runs to 13 residues.

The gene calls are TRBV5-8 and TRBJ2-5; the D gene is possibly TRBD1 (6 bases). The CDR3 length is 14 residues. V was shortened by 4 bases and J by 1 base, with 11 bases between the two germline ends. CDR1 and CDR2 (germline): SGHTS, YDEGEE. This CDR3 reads CASSAGQLQETQYF. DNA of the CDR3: TGTGCCAGCAGCGCCGGACAGCTCCAAGAGACCCAGTACTTC.

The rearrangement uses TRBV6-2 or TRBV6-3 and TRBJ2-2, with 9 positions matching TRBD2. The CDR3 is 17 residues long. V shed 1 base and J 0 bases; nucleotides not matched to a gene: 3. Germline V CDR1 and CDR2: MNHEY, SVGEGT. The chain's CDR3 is CASSYYPSGANTGELFF. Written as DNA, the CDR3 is TGTGCCAGCAGTTACTATCCTAGCGGGGCGAACACCGGGGAGCTGTTTTTT.

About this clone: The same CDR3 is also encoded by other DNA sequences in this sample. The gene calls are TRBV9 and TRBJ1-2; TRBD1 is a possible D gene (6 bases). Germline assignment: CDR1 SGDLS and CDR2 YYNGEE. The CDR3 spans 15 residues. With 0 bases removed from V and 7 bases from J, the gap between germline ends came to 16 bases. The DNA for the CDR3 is TGTGCCAGCAGCGTAGGGCGGGGGCGAGGAGGTGGCTACACCTTC. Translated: CASSVGRGRGGGYTF.

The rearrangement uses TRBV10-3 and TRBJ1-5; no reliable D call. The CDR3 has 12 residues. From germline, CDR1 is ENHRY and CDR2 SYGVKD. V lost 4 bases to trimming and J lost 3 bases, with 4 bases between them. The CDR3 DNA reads TGTGCCATCAGTGGACACAATCAGCCCCAGCATTTT. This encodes CAISGHNQPQHF.

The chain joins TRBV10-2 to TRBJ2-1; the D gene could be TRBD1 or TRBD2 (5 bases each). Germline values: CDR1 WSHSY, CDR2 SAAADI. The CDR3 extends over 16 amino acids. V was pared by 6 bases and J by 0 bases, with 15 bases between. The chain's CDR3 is CASSGDPGISYNEQFF. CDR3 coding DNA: TGCGCCAGCAGCGGGGACCCGGGGATCTCCTACAATGAGCAGTTCTTC.

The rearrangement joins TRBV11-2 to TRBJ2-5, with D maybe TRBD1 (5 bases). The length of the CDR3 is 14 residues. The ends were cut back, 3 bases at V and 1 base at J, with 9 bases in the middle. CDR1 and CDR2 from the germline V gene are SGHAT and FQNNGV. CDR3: CASSFVQVQETQYF. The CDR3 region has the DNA TGTGCCAGCAGCTTCGTACAGGTCCAAGAGACCCAGTACTTC.

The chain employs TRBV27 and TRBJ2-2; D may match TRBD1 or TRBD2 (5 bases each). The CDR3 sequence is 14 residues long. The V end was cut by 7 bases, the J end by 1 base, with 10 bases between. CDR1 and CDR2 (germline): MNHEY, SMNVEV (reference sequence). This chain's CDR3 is CASTWGMNTGELFF. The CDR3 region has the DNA TGTGCCAGCACCTGGGGGATGAACACCGGGGAGCTGTTTTTT.

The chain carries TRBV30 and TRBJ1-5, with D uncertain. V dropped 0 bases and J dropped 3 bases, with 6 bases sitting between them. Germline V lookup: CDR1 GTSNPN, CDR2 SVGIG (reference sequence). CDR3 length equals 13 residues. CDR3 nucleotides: TGTGCCTGGAGTGTCCAGATCAATCAGCCCCAGCATTTT. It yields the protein CAWSVQINQPQHF.

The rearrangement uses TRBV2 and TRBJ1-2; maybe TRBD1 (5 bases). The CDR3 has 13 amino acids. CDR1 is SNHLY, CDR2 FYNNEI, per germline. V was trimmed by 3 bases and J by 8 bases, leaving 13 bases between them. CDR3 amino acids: CASSEGRVGGYTF. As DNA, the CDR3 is TGTGCCAGCAGTGAGGGCAGGGTCGGAGGCTACACCTTC.

CDR3 coding DNA: TGTGCCAGCAGCTTAGCAACAGGGGTGAACACTGAAGCTTTCTTT. Translation gives CASSLATGVNTEAFF. The chain combines TRBV7-2 with TRBJ1-1; 7 nucleotides line up with TRBD1. CDR3 length: 15 amino acids. V was clipped by 0 bases and J by 0 bases; unmatched bases: 1. From germline, CDR1 is SGHTA and CDR2 FQGNSA.

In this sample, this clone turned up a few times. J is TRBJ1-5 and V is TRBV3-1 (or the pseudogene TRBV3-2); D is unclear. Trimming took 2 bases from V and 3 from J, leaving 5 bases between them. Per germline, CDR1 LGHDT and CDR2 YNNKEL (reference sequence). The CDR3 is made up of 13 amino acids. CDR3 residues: CASSQQDNQPQHF. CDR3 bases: TGTGCCAGCAGCCAACAGGACAATCAGCCCCAGCATTTT.

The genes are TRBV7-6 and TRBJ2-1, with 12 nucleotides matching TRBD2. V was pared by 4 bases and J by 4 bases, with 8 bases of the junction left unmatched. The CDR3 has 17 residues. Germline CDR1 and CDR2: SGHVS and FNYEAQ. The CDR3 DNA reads TGTGCCAGCAGCTCCGGACTAGCGGGGTCTAAATACAATGAGCAGTTCTTC. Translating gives CASSSGLAGSKYNEQFF.

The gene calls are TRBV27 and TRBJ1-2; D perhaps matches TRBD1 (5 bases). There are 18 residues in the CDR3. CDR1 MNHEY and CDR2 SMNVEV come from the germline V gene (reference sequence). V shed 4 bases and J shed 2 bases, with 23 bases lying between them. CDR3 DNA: TGTGCCAGCAGTTCCTACTCCTATTCGGGGGGGACCAACTATGGCTACACCTTC. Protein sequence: CASSSYSYSGGTNYGYTF.

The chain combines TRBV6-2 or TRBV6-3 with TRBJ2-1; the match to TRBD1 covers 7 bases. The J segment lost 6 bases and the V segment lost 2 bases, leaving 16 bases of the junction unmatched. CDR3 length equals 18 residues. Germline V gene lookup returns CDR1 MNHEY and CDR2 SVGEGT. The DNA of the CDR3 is TGTGCCAGCAGTTACAGGCTCCGACAGGGAATTTTTTTCAATGAGCAGTTCTTC. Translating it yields CASSYRLRQGIFFNEQFF.

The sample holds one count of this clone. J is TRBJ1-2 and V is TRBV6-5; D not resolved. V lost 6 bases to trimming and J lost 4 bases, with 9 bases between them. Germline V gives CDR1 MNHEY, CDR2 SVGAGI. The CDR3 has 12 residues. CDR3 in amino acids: CASRNELYGYTF. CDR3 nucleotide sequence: TGTGCCAGCAGGAATGAACTCTATGGCTACACCTTC.

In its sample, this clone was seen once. The CDR3 DNA sequence: TGTGCCAGCAGCTTAGCGGACAGGGGGCCGACTGAAGCTTTCTTT. Encoded protein: CASSLADRGPTEAFF. The chain uses TRBV7-9 and TRBJ1-1, with 11 nucleotides matching TRBD1. There are 15 residues in the CDR3. Germline CDR1 reads SEHNR; CDR2 reads FQNEAQ (reference sequence). J was trimmed by 5 bases and V by 0 bases; bases with no gene match: 2.

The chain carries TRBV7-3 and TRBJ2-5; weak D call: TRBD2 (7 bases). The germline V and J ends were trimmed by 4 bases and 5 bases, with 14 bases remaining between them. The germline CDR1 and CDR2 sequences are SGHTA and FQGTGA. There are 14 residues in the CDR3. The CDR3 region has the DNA TGTGCCAGCAGCTCGGGGGGCCGAAGGGAGACCCAGTACTTC. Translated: CASSSGGRRETQYF. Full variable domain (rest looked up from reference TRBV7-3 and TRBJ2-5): GAGVSQTPSNKVTEKGKYVELRCDPISGHTALYWYRQSLGQGPEFLIYFQGTGAADDSGLPNDRFFAVRPEGSVSTLKIQRTERGDSAVYLCASSSGGRRETQYFGPGTRLLVL.

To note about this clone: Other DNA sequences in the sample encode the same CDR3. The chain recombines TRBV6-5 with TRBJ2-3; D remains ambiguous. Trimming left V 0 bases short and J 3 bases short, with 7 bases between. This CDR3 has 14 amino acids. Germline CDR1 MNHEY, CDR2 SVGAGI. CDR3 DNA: TGTGCCAGCAGTTACTCTCTAACGACAGATACGCAGTATTTT. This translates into CASSYSLTTDTQYF.

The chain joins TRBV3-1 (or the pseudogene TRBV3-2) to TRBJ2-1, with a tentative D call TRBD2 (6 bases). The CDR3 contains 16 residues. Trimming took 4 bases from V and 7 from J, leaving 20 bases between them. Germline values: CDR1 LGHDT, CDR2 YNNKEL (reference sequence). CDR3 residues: CASSPPPLAPPNEQFF. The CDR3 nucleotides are TGTGCCAGCAGCCCCCCCCCGCTAGCGCCGCCGAATGAGCAGTTCTTC.

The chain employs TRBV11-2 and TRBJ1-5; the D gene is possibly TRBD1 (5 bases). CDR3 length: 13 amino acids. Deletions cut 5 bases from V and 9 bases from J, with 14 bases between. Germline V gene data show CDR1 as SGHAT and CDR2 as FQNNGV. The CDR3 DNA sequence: TGTGCCAGCAGCCCCTCGACAGTAGGGCCCCAGCATTTT. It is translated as CASSPSTVGPQHF.

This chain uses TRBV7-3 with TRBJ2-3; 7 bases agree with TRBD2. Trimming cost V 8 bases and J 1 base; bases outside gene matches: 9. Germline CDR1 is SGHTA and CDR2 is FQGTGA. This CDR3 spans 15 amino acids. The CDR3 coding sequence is TGTGCCAGCGGACTGCGGGCGGGGGGCACAGATACGCAGTATTTT. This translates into CASGLRAGGTDTQYF.

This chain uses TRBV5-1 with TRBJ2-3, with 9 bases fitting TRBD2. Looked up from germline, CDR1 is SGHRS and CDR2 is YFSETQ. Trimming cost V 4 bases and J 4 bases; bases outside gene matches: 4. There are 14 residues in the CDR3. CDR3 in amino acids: CASSPGTSSDTQYF. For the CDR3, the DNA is TGCGCCAGCAGCCCAGGGACTAGCTCAGATACGCAGTATTTT.

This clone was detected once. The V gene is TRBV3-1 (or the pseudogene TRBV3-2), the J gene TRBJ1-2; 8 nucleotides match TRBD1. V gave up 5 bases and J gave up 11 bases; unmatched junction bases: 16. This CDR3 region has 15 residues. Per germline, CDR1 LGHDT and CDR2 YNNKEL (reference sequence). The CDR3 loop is CASSTLGVQGGGYTF. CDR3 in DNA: TGTGCCAGCAGCACGCTCGGCGTACAGGGGGGTGGATACACCTTC.

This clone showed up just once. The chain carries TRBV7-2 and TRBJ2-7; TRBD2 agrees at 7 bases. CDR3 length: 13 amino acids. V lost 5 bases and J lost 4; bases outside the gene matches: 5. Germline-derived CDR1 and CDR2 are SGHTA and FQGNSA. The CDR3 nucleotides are TGTGCCAGCAGCCCCGGGACTAAATACGAGCAGTACTTC. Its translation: CASSPGTKYEQYF.

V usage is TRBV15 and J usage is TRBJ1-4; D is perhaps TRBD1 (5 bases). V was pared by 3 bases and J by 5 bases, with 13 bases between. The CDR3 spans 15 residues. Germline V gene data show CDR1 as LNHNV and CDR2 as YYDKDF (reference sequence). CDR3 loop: CATSSRARANEKLFF. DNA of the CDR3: TGTGCCACCAGCAGCCGGGCCAGGGCCAATGAAAAACTGTTTTTT.